The 10 T cell receptor beta chains presented below share a single source sample, sequenced in a study of shared clonotypes between healthy human individuals. The protocol was immunoSEQ multiplex PCR, while the TCRdb copy is restricted to in-frame clones and leaves out a portion. The sample lists 2,500,000 or so clones; approximately 94% were seen once. The sequenced material came from naive CD4+ T cells sorted from blood. The sample's subset: CD45RA+ positively selected. The receptors were sampled from a man between 18 and 35 years old in good health.

V and J are TRBV29-1 and TRBJ2-1; D remains unclear. The V end lost 0 bases, the J end lost 5 bases, and 2 bases lay between the germline ends. From germline, CDR1 is SQVTM and CDR2 ANQGSEA. This CDR3 is built from 11 residues. Written as DNA, the CDR3 is TGCAGCGTTGAAGAGAACAATGAGCAGTTCTTC. Its translation: CSVEENNEQFF.

The V and J genes are TRBV5-4 and TRBJ2-5; D unclear. CDR3 length: 14 amino acids. Germline assignment: CDR1 SGHNT and CDR2 YYREEE (reference sequence). The ends were cut back, 4 bases at V and 2 bases at J, with 12 bases in the middle. CDR3 loop: CASSLEFWQETQYF. The CDR3 nucleotides read TGTGCCAGCAGCCTGGAGTTTTGGCAAGAGACCCAGTACTTC. The complete variable domain, with remaining parts taken from reference TRBV5-4 and TRBJ2-5, reads ETGVTQSPTHLIKTRGQQVTLRCSSQSGHNTVSWYQQALGQGPQFIFQYYREEENGRGNFPPRFSGLQFPNYSSELNVNALELDDSALYLCASSLEFWQETQYFGPGTRLLVL.

The rearrangement joins TRBV4-1 to TRBJ1-4, with 7 bases aligning to TRBD1. CDR3 length: 16 amino acids. With V trimmed by 7 bases and J by 4 bases, 12 bases remained unmatched. Per the germline V gene, CDR1 is MGHRA and CDR2 is YSYEKL. The CDR3 region is CASTTRGGQFNEKLFF. The CDR3 region has the DNA TGCGCCAGCACCACAAGAGGGGGACAGTTTAATGAAAAACTGTTTTTT.

This clone showed up just once. The chain links TRBV30 to TRBJ2-5; D gene unclear. Near its end, the DNA agrees better with TRBJ2-7, so the J call may be wrong. Germline loops: CDR1 GTSNPN, CDR2 SVGIG (reference sequence). This CDR3 has 14 residues. CDR3 sequence (DNA): TGTGCCTGGAGTGTACGCCTAGAATCCTACGAGCAGTACTTC. Amino acids: CAWSVRLESYEQYF.

The genes are TRBV4-3 and TRBJ2-2, with D possibly matching TRBD1 (6 bases). V was cut by 2 bases and J by 0 bases, with 13 bases left in between. The CDR3 has 17 residues. The V gene's germline CDR1 is LGHNA and CDR2 YSLEER. CDR3 sequence: CASSQQRTGTNTGELFF. In nucleotides, the CDR3 is TGCGCCAGCAGCCAACAGAGAACAGGGACGAACACCGGGGAGCTGTTTTTT.

The sample holds one count of this clone. The chain has TRBV7-2 and TRBJ2-2, with 12 bases matching TRBD2. Germline loops: CDR1 SGHTA, CDR2 FQGNSA. The CDR3 has 16 residues. Trimming removed 5 bases from V and 5 bases from J; junction bases left unmatched: 6. The CDR3 nucleotides read TGTGCCAGCAGCGCTACTAGCGGGAGGTCGACCGGGGAGCTGTTTTTT. Translation: CASSATSGRSTGELFF.

The genes are TRBV4-1 and TRBJ1-4; D gene ambiguous. The CDR3 loop spans 19 amino acids. CDR1 is MGHRA and CDR2 is YSYEKL in the germline V gene. The ends were cut back, 1 base at V and 0 bases at J, with 18 bases in the middle. The CDR3 reads CASSQVRANSPATNEKLFF. CDR3 in DNA: TGCGCCAGCAGCCAAGTAAGGGCCAACAGTCCCGCAACTAATGAAAAACTGTTTTTT.

This clone was seen only once. The V gene is TRBV9, the J gene TRBJ1-6, with D unresolved. This CDR3 has 15 amino acids. Trimming cost V 3 bases and J 4 bases, with 11 bases left between them. Germline V gene sequence: CDR1 SGDLS, CDR2 YYNGEE. The CDR3 protein is CASSASGIYNSPLHF. The CDR3 DNA follows: TGTGCCAGCAGCGCCTCTGGCATATATAATTCACCCCTCCACTTT.

V is TRBV18 and J is TRBJ1-4; D unresolved. Trimming cost V 3 bases and J 8 bases, with 7 bases left between them. The CDR3 spans 12 residues. Germline V gene data show CDR1 as KGHSH and CDR2 as LQKENI. The CDR3 protein is CASSPQAEKLFF. CDR3 nucleotide sequence: TGTGCCAGCTCACCGCAGGCAGAAAAACTGTTTTTT.

DNA for the CDR3: TGTGCCAGCAGTGGAGGGACAGGGGGAATGAACACTGAAGCTTTCTTT. Translating it yields CASSGGTGGMNTEAFF. The chain uses TRBV2 and TRBJ1-1; 11 bases match TRBD1. This CDR3 has 16 amino acids. V was pared by 4 bases and J by 0 bases, with 4 bases of the junction left unmatched. In germline, CDR1 is SNHLY, CDR2 FYNNEI.